A single sample is the source of the 30 T cell receptor beta chains below, sequenced in a study of CD4 T cells in relation to SARS-CoV-2 and coronaviruses. The assay was immunoSEQ multiplex PCR, and TCRdb's table has in-frame clones only and misses some. This table has some 30,000 clones, nearly 80% appearing once. CD4+ T cells from unexposed donors were obtained before the COVID-19 pandemic (2011-2018). CD4+ T cells were isolated from the cells after about ten days of culture. For these TCRs, the target antigens are not known. The sample consisted of CD4+ T cells from PBMCs, cultured in vitro. Receptors were obtained from a human donor in good health.

The V call is TRBV11-2, the J call TRBJ2-3; D is unresolved. Germline CDR1 reads SGHAT; CDR2 reads FQNNGV. Trimming pared 5 bases from V and 2 bases from J, leaving 11 bases between. The CDR3 length is 14 residues. Here the CDR3 reads CASSPTTSTDTQYF. The DNA of the CDR3 is TGTGCCAGCAGCCCCACCACTTCCACAGATACGCAGTATTTT.

In this sample, this clone turned up a few times. The chain couples TRBV5-6 to TRBJ1-3; D gene uncertain. The CDR3 has 14 residues. CDR1 SGHDT and CDR2 YYEEEE come from the germline V gene. V lost 1 base to trimming and J lost 0 bases, with 5 bases between them. The CDR3 DNA sequence: TGTGCCAGCAGCTTGTGGAGCTCTGGAAACACCATATATTTT. It yields the protein CASSLWSSGNTIYF.

This clone was seen more than once but under ten times. The chain uses TRBV2 and TRBJ1-1; D ambiguous. The V end was cut by 7 bases, the J end by 5 bases, with 14 bases between. The CDR3 has 13 amino acids. Looked up from germline, CDR1 is SNHLY and CDR2 is FYNNEI. CDR3 in amino acids: CASTRSGQTEAFF. The CDR3 DNA reads as TGTGCCAGCACCCGTTCCGGCCAGACTGAAGCTTTCTTT.

This clone turned up a few times. The chain links TRBV5-6 to TRBJ1-3; D might be TRBD1 (5 bases). The CDR3 is 15 residues long. V lost 3 bases, J lost 0 bases, and 10 bases lay in between. Germline CDR1 is SGHDT and CDR2 is YYEEEE. The CDR3 DNA sequence: TGTGCCAGCAGCTCCCAGGGTAGCTCTGGAAACACCATATATTTT. As protein: CASSSQGSSGNTIYF.

The CDR3 is CAWSPGPTEAFF. The CDR3 DNA sequence: TGTGCCTGGAGCCCAGGGCCCACTGAAGCTTTCTTT. The chain recombines TRBV30 with TRBJ1-1; possible D gene TRBD1, 5 bases. The ends were cut back, 3 bases at V and 4 bases at J, with 9 bases in the middle. This CDR3 has 12 residues. The V gene's germline CDR1 is GTSNPN and CDR2 SVGIG (reference sequence).

Sample share makes this clone large. The chain recombines TRBV4-3 with TRBJ1-1, with 9 nucleotides matching TRBD1. J gave up 3 bases and V 3 bases, and 2 bases lay outside the gene matches. Germline-derived CDR1 and CDR2 are LGHNA and YSLEER. This CDR3 contains 14 residues. The CDR3 here is CASSHRDRDTEAFF. In DNA form, the CDR3 reads TGCGCCAGCAGCCACCGGGACAGGGACACTGAAGCTTTCTTT.

The J gene is TRBJ1-3, the V gene TRBV10-3; unclear D gene. Germline V gives CDR1 ENHRY, CDR2 SYGVKD. Trimming removed 7 bases at V and 4 bases at J, with 8 bases between. This CDR3 contains 12 residues. CDR3 nucleotides: TGTGCCATCAAAGAAGGCGGAAACACCATATATTTT. This codes for CAIKEGGNTIYF.

The chain carries TRBV19 and TRBJ1-2, with D possibly TRBD1 on 5 matching bases. The CDR3 sequence is 15 residues long. CDR1 and CDR2 (germline): LNHDA, SQIVND (reference sequence). Trimming took 3 bases from V and 4 from J, leaving 15 bases between them. DNA of the CDR3: TGTGCCAGTAGTATTTTGAAAGGAGGGGTCTATGGCTACACCTTC. Translated: CASSILKGGVYGYTF. The whole variable domain, filled in from reference TRBV19 and TRBJ1-2, reads DGGITQSPKYLFRKEGQNVTLSCEQNLNHDAMYWYRQDPGQGLRLIYYSQIVNDFQKGDIAEGYSVSREKKESFPLTVTSAQKNPTAFYLCASSILKGGVYGYTFGSGTRLTVV.

The chain uses TRBV3-1 (or the pseudogene TRBV3-2) and TRBJ2-5, with 8 bases matching TRBD2. CDR1 and CDR2 (germline): LGHDT, YNNKEL (reference sequence). The CDR3 contains 12 residues. V shed 10 bases and J 5 bases; nucleotides not matched to a gene: 6. DNA for the CDR3: TGTGCCACGGGCCGGGAGGGGGAGACCCAGTACTTC. Translated, it gives CATGREGETQYF.

This chain uses TRBV6-5 with TRBJ2-7, with D possibly TRBD1 on 5 matching bases. The CDR3 contains 15 residues. Trimming took off 2 bases at V and 2 bases at J, with 13 bases between the two ends. Per the germline V gene, CDR1 is MNHEY and CDR2 is SVGAGI. The chain's CDR3 is CASSYTYRSTYEQYF. In DNA form, the CDR3 reads TGTGCCAGCAGTTACACTTACAGGTCGACCTACGAGCAGTACTTC.

The DNA of the CDR3 is TGTGCCAGCAGCCGTGGGGGGACAGGTAAAGACACCGGGGAGCTGTTTTTT. Translated: CASSRGGTGKDTGELFF. The V call is TRBV27, the J call TRBJ2-2; 8 bases are shared with TRBD1. This CDR3 comprises 17 residues. Trimming at V came to 6 bases and at J to 3 bases, leaving 12 bases not matched to a gene. Germline CDR1 reads MNHEY; CDR2 reads SMNVEV (reference sequence).

J is TRBJ2-7 and V is TRBV30, with a weak D call TRBD2 (5 bases). The CDR3 contains 12 residues. CDR1 and CDR2 from the germline V gene are GTSNPN and SVGIG (reference sequence). V lost 4 bases, J lost 6 bases, and 13 bases lay in between. CDR3 bases: TGTGCCTGGACCCCTCTCGGGGTCGAGCAGTACTTC. This gives the protein CAWTPLGVEQYF.

The chain is built from TRBV4-1 and TRBJ1-6; a possible D gene is TRBD1 (6 bases). V lost 5 bases and J lost 10, with 18 bases in between. CDR1 and CDR2 (germline): MGHRA, YSYEKL. The length of the CDR3 is 15 residues. CDR3 in DNA: TGCGCCAGCAGCGGGGCCGGGGGGCGTCGGTCACCCCTCCACTTT. Its protein product is CASSGAGGRRSPLHF.

The gene calls are TRBV25-1 and TRBJ2-7; D is tentatively TRBD1 or TRBD2 (5 bases each). Deletions cut 2 bases from V and 2 bases from J, with 7 bases between. The CDR3 has 13 amino acids. Germline lookup yields CDR1 MGHDK and CDR2 SYGVNS. CDR3 in DNA: TGTGCCAGCAGTGAAAGGGGACCCTACGAGCAGTACTTC. Its protein is CASSERGPYEQYF.

This chain uses TRBV11-2 with TRBJ2-3, with unresolved D. Germline V gene lookup returns CDR1 SGHAT and CDR2 FQNNGV. The CDR3 extends over 13 amino acids. V was cut by 3 bases and J by 2 bases, with 6 bases left in between. CDR3 protein: CASSLDLTDTQYF. In nucleotides, the CDR3 is TGTGCCAGCAGCTTGGATCTCACAGATACGCAGTATTTT.

This clone has more than one count but fewer than ten. This chain uses TRBV4-1 with TRBJ2-5; D is ambiguous. V lost 0 bases, J lost 5 bases, and 13 bases lay in between. The germline V gene encodes CDR1 MGHRA and CDR2 YSYEKL. This CDR3 region has 15 residues. CDR3 in amino acids: CASSQDGGVGETQYF. CDR3 coding DNA: TGCGCCAGCAGCCAAGATGGCGGTGTGGGGGAGACCCAGTACTTC.

The rearrangement uses TRBV7-2 and TRBJ2-1, with D maybe TRBD2 (6 bases). With 1 base removed from V and 6 bases from J, the gap between germline ends came to 13 bases. The CDR3 sequence is 15 residues long. Germline CDR1 and CDR2: SGHTA and FQGNSA. CDR3 sequence reads: CASSLGGVGVNEQFF. CDR3 bases: TGTGCCAGCAGCTTAGGCGGGGTCGGGGTCAATGAGCAGTTCTTC.

J is TRBJ2-3 and V is TRBV29-1; no clear D gene. The CDR3 length is 12 residues. V was shortened by 4 bases and J by 4 bases, with 9 bases between the two germline ends. Germline V gene data show CDR1 as SQVTM and CDR2 as ANQGSEA. The CDR3 DNA is TGCAGCGTTGGCGTGTTATCAGATACGCAGTATTTT. This sequence encodes CSVGVLSDTQYF.

Written as DNA, the CDR3 is TGTGCCAGCAGCTCAAGGGACAGGGAGGAGTTCTTC. Translation: CASSSRDREEFF. The chain couples TRBV7-9 to TRBJ2-1; 9 bases are shared with TRBD1. This CDR3 is built from 12 residues. CDR1 and CDR2 (germline): SEHNR, FQNEAQ (reference sequence). Losses at the gene ends were 4 bases for V and 14 bases for J; bases not matched to a gene: 6.

This chain links TRBV11-3 with TRBJ2-2; no clear D gene. CDR3 size: 13 residues. The germline CDR1 and CDR2 sequences are SGHNT and YENEEA. V was clipped by 2 bases and J by 8 bases, with 9 bases between them. The CDR3: CASSLTGDGELFF. The CDR3 nucleotides read TGTGCCAGCAGCTTAACTGGGGATGGGGAGCTGTTTTTT.

This chain connects TRBV19 to TRBJ2-1; D gene unclear. There are 11 residues in the CDR3. Trimming stripped 3 bases from V and 9 bases from J, with 6 bases between. The V gene's germline CDR1 is LNHDA and CDR2 SQIVND (reference sequence). The CDR3 bases are TGTGCCAGTAGTATGGGTTCTGAGCAGTTCTTC. It codes for CASSMGSEQFF. The whole variable domain, remainder taken from reference TRBV19 and TRBJ2-1, is DGGITQSPKYLFRKEGQNVTLSCEQNLNHDAMYWYRQDPGQGLRLIYYSQIVNDFQKGDIAEGYSVSREKKESFPLTVTSAQKNPTAFYLCASSMGSEQFFGPGTRLTVL.

J is TRBJ2-2 and V is TRBV11-2, with 8 bases that match TRBD2. Trimming removed 4 bases from V and 2 bases from J; junction bases left unmatched: 6. Germline V gene lookup returns CDR1 SGHAT and CDR2 FQNNGV. The CDR3 spans 16 residues. CDR3 DNA sequence: TGTGCCAGCAGCTCCCCGCGGGGGGCCAACACCGGGGAGCTGTTTTTT. This encodes CASSSPRGANTGELFF. Supplemented by reference TRBV11-2 and TRBJ2-2, the full variable domain reads EAGVAQSPRYKIIEKRQSVAFWCNPISGHATLYWYQQILGQGPKLLIQFQNNGVVDDSQLPKDRFSAERLKGVDSTLKIQPAKLEDSAVYLCASSSPRGANTGELFFGEGSRLTVL.

This rearrangement joins TRBV19 to TRBJ1-5, with a tentative D call TRBD1 (6 bases). Trimming removed 3 bases from V and 4 bases from J, with 10 bases in between. CDR1 and CDR2 (germline): LNHDA, SQIVND (reference sequence). The CDR3 is 14 amino acids. This chain's CDR3 is CASSMGQGNQPQHF. The CDR3 coding sequence is TGTGCCAGTAGTATGGGGCAGGGGAATCAGCCCCAGCATTTT.

This chain connects TRBV18 to TRBJ2-1; 14 bases are a match to TRBD2. The CDR3 has 15 residues. V shed 4 bases and J 7 bases; nucleotides not matched to a gene: 3. Germline CDR1 and CDR2: KGHSH and LQKENI. In DNA, the CDR3 is TGTGCCAGCTCACGGGGACTAGCGGGAGATAATGAGCAGTTCTTC. Translation gives CASSRGLAGDNEQFF.

J is TRBJ1-4 and V is TRBV19; D is uncertain. The CDR3 consists of 13 residues. Germline values: CDR1 LNHDA, CDR2 SQIVND (reference sequence). The V gene lost 6 bases and the J gene lost 4 bases, with 9 bases spanning the gap. CDR3 residues: CASSAFFNEKLFF. The CDR3 region has the DNA TGTGCCAGTAGCGCGTTTTTTAATGAAAAACTGTTTTTT.

The rearrangement uses TRBV6-2 or TRBV6-3 and TRBJ1-5; 9 bases agree with TRBD1. There are 14 residues in the CDR3. Germline-derived CDR1 and CDR2 are MNHEY and SVGEGT. Germline trimming cut 4 bases from V and 7 bases from J; bases unmatched to any gene: 5. CDR3 in DNA: TGTGCCAGCAGTTTCGGACAGGGGTGGCAGCCCCAGCATTTT. Translating gives CASSFGQGWQPQHF.

This rearrangement joins TRBV6-5 to TRBJ1-1; D gene ambiguous. CDR3 length: 11 amino acids. Germline V CDR1 and CDR2: MNHEY, SVGAGI. V lost 6 bases and J 5 bases, leaving 7 bases between the germline ends. The CDR3 loop reads CASRRRTEAFF. The CDR3 DNA follows: TGTGCCAGCAGACGTAGAACTGAAGCTTTCTTT.

This clone was found once. The V gene is TRBV5-1, the J gene TRBJ2-7; 10 bases align to TRBD1. The CDR3 consists of 14 residues. In germline, CDR1 is SGHRS, CDR2 YFSETQ. The V gene end was trimmed by 4 bases and the J gene end by 3 bases; junction bases not matched to a gene: 4. CDR3 loop: CASSVGTGVYEQYF. The CDR3 region has the DNA TGCGCCAGCAGCGTGGGGACAGGGGTCTACGAGCAGTACTTC.

The chain recombines TRBV12-3 or TRBV12-4 with TRBJ1-1; D gene unclear. Trimming shortened V by 5 bases and J by 7 bases, and 8 bases separated the two germline ends. This CDR3 comprises 11 residues. The CDR3 region has the DNA TGTGCCAGCAGTATGCAGAGTGAAGCTTTCTTT. Translated: CASSMQSEAFF.

The chain recombines TRBV5-1 with TRBJ2-3; TRBD2 matches at 12 bases. CDR1 is SGHRS and CDR2 is YFSETQ in the germline V gene. Losses at the gene ends were 5 bases for V and 5 bases for J; bases not matched to a gene: 6. There are 15 residues in the CDR3. The CDR3 region is CASSRTSGVIDTQYF. The CDR3, as DNA: TGCGCCAGCAGTCGGACTAGCGGGGTTATAGATACGCAGTATTTT.